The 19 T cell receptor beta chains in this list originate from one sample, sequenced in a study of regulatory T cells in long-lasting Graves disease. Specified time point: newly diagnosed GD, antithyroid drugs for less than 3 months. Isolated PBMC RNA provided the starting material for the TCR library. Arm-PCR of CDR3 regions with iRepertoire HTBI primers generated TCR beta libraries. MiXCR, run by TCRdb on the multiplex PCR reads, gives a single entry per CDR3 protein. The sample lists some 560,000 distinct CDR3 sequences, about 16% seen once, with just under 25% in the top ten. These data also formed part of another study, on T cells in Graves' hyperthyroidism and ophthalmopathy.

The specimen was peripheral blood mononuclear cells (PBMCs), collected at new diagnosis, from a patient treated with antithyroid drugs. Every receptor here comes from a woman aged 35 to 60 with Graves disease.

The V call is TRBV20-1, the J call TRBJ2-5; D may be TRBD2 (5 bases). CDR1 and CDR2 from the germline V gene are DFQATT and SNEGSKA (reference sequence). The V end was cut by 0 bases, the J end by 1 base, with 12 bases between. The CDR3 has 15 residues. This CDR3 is CSARDLERPQETQYF. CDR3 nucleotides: TGCAGTGCTAGAGATCTGGAGCGGCCCCAAGAGACCCAGTACTTC.

The CDR3 nucleotides read TGCGCCAGCAGCTTACCGGGACAGGGAATCGAGCAGTACTTC. Its protein is CASSLPGQGIEQYF. This chain uses TRBV5-1 with TRBJ2-7; 9 nucleotides line up with TRBD1. V lost 2 bases and J lost 6; bases outside the gene matches: 6. From germline, CDR1 is SGHRS and CDR2 YFSETQ. The CDR3 runs to 14 residues. The variable domain in full, with the rest retrieved from reference TRBV5-1 and TRBJ2-7, is KAGVTQTPRYLIKTRGQQVTLSCSPISGHRSVSWYQQTPGQGLQFLFEYFSETQRNKGNFPGRFSGRQFSNSRSEMNVSTLELGDSALYLCASSLPGQGIEQYFGPGTRLTVT.

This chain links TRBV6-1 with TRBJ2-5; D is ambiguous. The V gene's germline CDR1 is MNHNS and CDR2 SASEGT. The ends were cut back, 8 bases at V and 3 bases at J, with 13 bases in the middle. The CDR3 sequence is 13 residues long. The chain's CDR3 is CASSPARKETQYF. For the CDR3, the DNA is TGTGCCAGCTCCCCTGCCCGCAAAGAGACCCAGTACTTC.

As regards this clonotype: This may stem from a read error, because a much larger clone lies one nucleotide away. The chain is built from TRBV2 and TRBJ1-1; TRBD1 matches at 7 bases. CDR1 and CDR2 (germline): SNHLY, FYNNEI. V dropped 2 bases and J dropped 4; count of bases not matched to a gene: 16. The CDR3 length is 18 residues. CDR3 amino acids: CASSEFSARAGGGTEAFF. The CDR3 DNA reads TGTGCCAGCAGTGAATTTAGTGCTAGGGCAGGGGGGGGCACTGAAGCTTTCTTT. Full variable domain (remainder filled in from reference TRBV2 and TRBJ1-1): EPEVTQTPSHQVTQMGQEVILRCVPISNHLYFYWYRQILGQKVEFLVSFYNNEISEKSEIFDDQFSVERPDGSNFTLKIRSTKLEDSAMYFCASSEFSARAGGGTEAFFGQGTRLTVV.

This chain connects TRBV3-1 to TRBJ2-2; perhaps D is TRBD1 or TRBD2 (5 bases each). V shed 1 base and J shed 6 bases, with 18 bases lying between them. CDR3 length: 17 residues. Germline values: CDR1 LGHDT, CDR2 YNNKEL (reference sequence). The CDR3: CASSQGPAGAGAGELFF. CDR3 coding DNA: TGTGCCAGCAGCCAAGGTCCCGCCGGGGCTGGAGCCGGGGAGCTGTTTTTT.

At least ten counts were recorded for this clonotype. The CDR3 sequence is CASSPAADRSSYNEQFF. The CDR3 coding sequence is TGTGCCAGCAGCCCGGCTGCGGACAGAAGCTCCTACAATGAGCAGTTCTTC. The chain employs TRBV7-8 and TRBJ2-1, with D possibly being TRBD1 (6 bases). Germline CDR1 reads SGHVS; CDR2 reads FQNEAQ. Trimming left V 5 bases short and J 0 bases short, with 17 bases between. CDR3 length: 17 residues.

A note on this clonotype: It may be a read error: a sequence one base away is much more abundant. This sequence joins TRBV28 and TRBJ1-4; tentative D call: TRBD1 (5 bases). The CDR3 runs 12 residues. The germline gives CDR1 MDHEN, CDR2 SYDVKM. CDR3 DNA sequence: TGTGCCAGCAGGTTAGGGGTGGAAAAACTGCTTTTT. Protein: CASRLGVEKLLF.

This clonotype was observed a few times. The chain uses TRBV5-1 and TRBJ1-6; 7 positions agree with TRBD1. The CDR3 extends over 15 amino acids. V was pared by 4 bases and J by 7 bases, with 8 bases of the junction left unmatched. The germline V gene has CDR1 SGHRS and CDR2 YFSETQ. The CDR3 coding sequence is TGCGCCAGCAGCGCGGACAGGACTTCCAATTCACCCCTCCACTTT. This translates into CASSADRTSNSPLHF.

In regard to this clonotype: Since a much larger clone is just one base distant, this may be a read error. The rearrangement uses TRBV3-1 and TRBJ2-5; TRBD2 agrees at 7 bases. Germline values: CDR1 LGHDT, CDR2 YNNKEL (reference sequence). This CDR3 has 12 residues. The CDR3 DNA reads TGTGCCACCAGGGACTATCAAGGGACCCAGTACTTC. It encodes CATRDYQGTQYF.

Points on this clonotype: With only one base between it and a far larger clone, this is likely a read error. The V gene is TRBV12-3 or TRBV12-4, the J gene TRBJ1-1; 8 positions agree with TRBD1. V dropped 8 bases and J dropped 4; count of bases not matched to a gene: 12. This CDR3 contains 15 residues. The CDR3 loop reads CASGFGQGGSTEAFF. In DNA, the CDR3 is TGTGCCAGCGGCTTCGGACAGGGAGGAAGCACTGAAGCTTTCTTT.

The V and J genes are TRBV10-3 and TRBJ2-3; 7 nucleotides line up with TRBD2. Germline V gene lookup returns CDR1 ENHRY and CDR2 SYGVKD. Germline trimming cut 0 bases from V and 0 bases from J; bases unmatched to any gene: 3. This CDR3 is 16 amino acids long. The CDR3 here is CAISESPSGSTDTQYF. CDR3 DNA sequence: TGTGCCATCAGTGAGTCGCCTAGCGGTAGCACAGATACGCAGTATTTT.

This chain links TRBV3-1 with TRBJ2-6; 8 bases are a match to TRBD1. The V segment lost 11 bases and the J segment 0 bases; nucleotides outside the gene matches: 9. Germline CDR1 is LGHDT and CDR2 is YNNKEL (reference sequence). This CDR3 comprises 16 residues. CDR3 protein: CAGSGTGPSGANVLTF. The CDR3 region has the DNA TGTGCCGGCTCCGGGACAGGACCCTCTGGGGCCAACGTCCTGACTTTC.

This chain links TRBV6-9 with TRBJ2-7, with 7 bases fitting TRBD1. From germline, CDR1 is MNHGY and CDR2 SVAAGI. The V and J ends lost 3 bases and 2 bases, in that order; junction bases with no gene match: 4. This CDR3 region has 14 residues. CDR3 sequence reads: CASSYGTAAYEQYF. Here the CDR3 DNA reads TGTGCCAGCAGTTACGGGACAGCAGCCTACGAGCAGTACTTC.

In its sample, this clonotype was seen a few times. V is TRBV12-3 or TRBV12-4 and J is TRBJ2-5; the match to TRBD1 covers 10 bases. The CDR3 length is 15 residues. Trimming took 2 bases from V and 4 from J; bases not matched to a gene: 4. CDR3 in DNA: TGTGCCAGCAGTTTATATGGGGACAGGGGAGAGACCCAGTACTTC. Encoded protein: CASSLYGDRGETQYF.

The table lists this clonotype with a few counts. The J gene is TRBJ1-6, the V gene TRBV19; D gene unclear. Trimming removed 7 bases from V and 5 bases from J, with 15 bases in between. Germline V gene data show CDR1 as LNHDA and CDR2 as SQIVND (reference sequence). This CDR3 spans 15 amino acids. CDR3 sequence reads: CASTLRTEHNSPLHF. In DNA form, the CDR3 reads TGTGCCAGTACCCTCAGGACGGAGCATAATTCACCCCTCCACTTT.

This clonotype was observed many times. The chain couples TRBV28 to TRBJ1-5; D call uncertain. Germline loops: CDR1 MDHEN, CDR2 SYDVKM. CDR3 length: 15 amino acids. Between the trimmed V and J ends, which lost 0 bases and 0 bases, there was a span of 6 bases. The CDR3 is CASSLWGDSNQPQHF. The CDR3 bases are TGTGCCAGCAGTTTATGGGGCGATAGCAATCAGCCCCAGCATTTT.

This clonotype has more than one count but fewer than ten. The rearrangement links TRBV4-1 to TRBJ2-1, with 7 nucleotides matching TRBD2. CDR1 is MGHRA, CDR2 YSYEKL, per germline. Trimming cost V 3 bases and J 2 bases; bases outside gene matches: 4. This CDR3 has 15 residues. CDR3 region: CASSHPGLPYNEQFF. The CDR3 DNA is TGCGCCAGCAGCCACCCGGGACTACCCTACAATGAGCAGTTCTTC.

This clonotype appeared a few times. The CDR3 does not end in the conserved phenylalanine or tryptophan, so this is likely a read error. CDR3 in DNA: TGTGCCAGCAGTAGGGGGCTAAGCAATCAGCCCCAGCATTCT. It encodes CASSRGLSNQPQHS. This sequence joins TRBV6-2 or TRBV6-3 and TRBJ1-5; 7 bases line up with TRBD1. The V and J ends lost 5 bases and 1 base, in that order; junction bases with no gene match: 2. The CDR3 covers 14 residues. Germline CDR1 reads MNHEY; CDR2 reads SVGEGT.

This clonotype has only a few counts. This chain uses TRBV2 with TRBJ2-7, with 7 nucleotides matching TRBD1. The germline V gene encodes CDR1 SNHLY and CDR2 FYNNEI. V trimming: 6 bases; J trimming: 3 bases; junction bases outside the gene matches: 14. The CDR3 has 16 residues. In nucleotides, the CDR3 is TGTGCCAGCAGACTGGGACAGCTGCGCGTAGACTACGAGCAGTACTTC. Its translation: CASRLGQLRVDYEQYF.